Listed below are T cell receptor beta chains from one sample, sequenced in a study of CD8 T cells in Susac syndrome. TCRdb processed the immunoSEQ multiplex PCR reads anew with MiXCR; each CDR3 protein has one entry. The table lists approximately 230,000 distinct CDR3 sequences, about 94% of them singletons. Sample: CD4+ T cells from PBMCs. These receptors were taken from a human donor with multiple sclerosis. Each CDR3 is given with its conserved first and last residue. Each record gives: clone size, V gene, J gene, D gene, CDR3 DNA, CDR3 protein. D genes are given only for firm matches. A row's size may be missing; if present it is once, few, many or a size class.

>-|TRBV29-1|TRBJ2-2|TRBD2
TGCAGCGCCCCAAGGGGGGGTCTAGCGGGGAACACCGGGGAGCTGTTTTTT
CSAPRGGLAGNTGELFF
>-|TRBV7-2|TRBJ2-1|TRBD1
TGTGCCAGCAGCTTAGTCGGGACAGCTAATGAGCAGTTCTTC
CASSLVGTANEQFF
>-|TRBV19|TRBJ1-4|TRBD1
TGTGCCAGTAGCCTGGACAGGGGAGCTAATGAAAAACTGTTTTTT
CASSLDRGANEKLFF
>-|TRBV5-4|TRBJ2-2|-
TGTGCCAGCAGGGAGGGGGTTAAGGCCGGTGTCGGCGGGGAGCTGTTTTTT
CASREGVKAGVGGELFF
>-|TRBV2|TRBJ1-2|-
TGTGCCAGCAGTGAGGATAGGGGGTTGAGTGGCTACACCTTC
CASSEDRGLSGYTF
>-|TRBV30|TRBJ1-1|-
TGTGCCTGGAGTGTTGGATTGGAGGGGGGCGTTTTGAACACTGAAGCTTTCTTT
CAWSVGLEGGVLNTEAFF
>-|TRBV15|TRBJ1-2|-
TGTGCCACCAGCAGAGACCGGACGGATGGCTACACCTTC
CATSRDRTDGYTF
>-|TRBV11-2|TRBJ2-7|TRBD1
TGTGCCAGCAGTTTAGGACAGGGCGGCTACGAGCAGTACTTC
CASSLGQGGYEQYF
>-|TRBV12-3/TRBV12-4|TRBJ2-1|TRBD1
TGTGCCAGCAGGTCTCGACAGGGGAGTTGGAATGAGCAGTTCTTC
CASRSRQGSWNEQFF
>-|TRBV12-5|TRBJ2-3|TRBD1
TGTGCTAGTGGCTCACTAGGACAGGGGCGCACAGATACGCAGTATTTT
CASGSLGQGRTDTQYF
>-|TRBV3-1|TRBJ2-5|TRBD2
TGTGCCAGCAGCCCCCGGGGGATAGCGGGAGAGACCCAGTACTTC
CASSPRGIAGETQYF
>-|TRBV6-6|TRBJ1-3|-
TGTGCCAGCAGTTCCTACACTGGAAACACCATATATTTT
CASSSYTGNTIYF
>-|TRBV20-1|TRBJ2-2|-
TGCAGTGCTAGGAACGGGGCTGGCACCGGGGAGCTGTTTTTT
CSARNGAGTGELFF
>-|TRBV5-6|TRBJ2-1|TRBD2
TGTGCCAGCAGCTTGGTGGCTAGCGGGATGAATGAGCAGTTCTTC
CASSLVASGMNEQFF
>-|TRBV7-2|TRBJ2-5|TRBD2
TGTGCCAGCACCGGGACTAGCGGGGTGGTCCAAGAGACCCAGTACTTC
CASTGTSGVVQETQYF
>-|TRBV27|TRBJ1-5|TRBD1
TGTGCCAGCAGTCCCCGATCGGGACAGGCTCTTTATAGCAATCAGCCCCAGCATTTT
CASSPRSGQALYSNQPQHF
>-|TRBV29-1|TRBJ2-3|TRBD2
TGCAGCGTTAAGGAGATAGCGGGAGTGGCAGATACGCAGTATTTT
CSVKEIAGVADTQYF
>-|TRBV27|TRBJ2-1|-
TGTGCCAGCAGTTTATTTGGGCAGGGGAGCTCCTACAATGAGCAGTTCTTC
CASSLFGQGSSYNEQFF
>-|TRBV1|TRBJ2-5|-
TGCACCAGCAGCCAAGAGTTGCCTAGCGGGAGGATTCGGGAGACCCAGTACTTC
CTSSQELPSGRIRETQYF
>-|TRBV30|TRBJ2-7|-
TGTGCCTGGAGTGTGGGCCCCCACGAGCAGTACTTC
CAWSVGPHEQYF
>-|TRBV5-6|TRBJ1-2|-
TGTGCCAGCAGCTTGGTAGTAAATCCTGGCTACACCTTC
CASSLVVNPGYTF
>-|TRBV3-1|TRBJ2-3|TRBD1
TGTGCCAGCAAGACAGGGGGCTTCACAGATACGCAGTATTTT
CASKTGGFTDTQYF
>-|TRBV6-5|TRBJ1-2|TRBD1
TGTGCCAGCAGGCGGGAGGGACAGGGGGTCTATGGCTACACCTTC
CASRREGQGVYGYTF
>-|TRBV6-1|TRBJ1-5|-
TGTGCCAGCAGTGCGGACCCCGGGACGAAAAATCAGCCCCAGCATTTT
CASSADPGTKNQPQHF
>-|TRBV12-3/TRBV12-4|TRBJ1-1|TRBD1
TGTGCCAGCAAAGGGGGGACAGGGGACACTGAAGCTTTCTTT
CASKGGTGDTEAFF
>-|TRBV7-8|TRBJ1-1|-
TGTGCCAGCAGCTTAGGAGGGGTTTATACTGAAGCTTTCTTT
CASSLGGVYTEAFF
>-|TRBV19|TRBJ2-2|TRBD2
TGTGCCAGTACCCCGGTGCTAGCGGGAGTTCAAACCGGGGAGCTGTTTTTT
CASTPVLAGVQTGELFF
>few|TRBV12-3/TRBV12-4|TRBJ2-1|-
TGTGCCAGCAGTTTAATCAATGAGCAGTTCTTC
CASSLINEQFF
>-|TRBV6-2/TRBV6-3|TRBJ1-1|-
TGTGCCAGCACTAGCATGAACACTGAAGCTTTCTTT
CASTSMNTEAFF
>once|TRBV21-1|TRBJ2-5|-
TGTGCCAGCACCCTAATGGAGGACAGGTGCAGGGAGTACCAAGAGACCCAGTACTTC
CASTLMEDRCREYQETQYF
>-|TRBV10-3|TRBJ2-3|TRBD2
TGTGCCATCACAGCGGGGGCCGGCACAGATACGCAGTATTTT
CAITAGAGTDTQYF
>-|TRBV12-3/TRBV12-4|TRBJ1-4|-
TGTGCCAGCAGACCGTTTGGGGGTAGACTGTTTTTT
CASRPFGGRLFF
>-|TRBV6-1|TRBJ2-3|-
TGTGCCAGCGGGGCGGGCGGGGCTAGCACAGATACGCAGTATTTT
CASGAGGASTDTQYF
>-|TRBV20-1|TRBJ1-5|-
TGCAGTGCTAGAGCATCAGAGAGTGGGCATCAGCCCCAGCATTTT
CSARASESGHQPQHF
>-|TRBV6-5|TRBJ1-2|-
TGTGCCAGCAGTGGGGGTCCGGGAGGCTACACCTTC
CASSGGPGGYTF
>-|TRBV20-1|TRBJ2-1|-
TGCAGTGCTAGAGTCAGGGGTCTGAGGAATGAGCAGTTCTTC
CSARVRGLRNEQFF